This T cell receptor (beta chain) originates from a study of cytomegalovirus exposure and HLA in healthy donors (dated by TCRdb to about 2017). Turning to the overall study: An earlier analysis of 550 to 700 of the donors reported 250 to 300 Gb of sequence data and 117 million unique TCR beta sequences from 150 million to 200 million T cells. Roughly 300 gigabases of sequencing data and approximately 85 million unique TCR sequences were included in an early release covering roughly 700 HLA-typed donors. The genetic ancestry cluster associated with self-reported Caucasian donors included about 84% of the roughly 400 genotyped donors. The study was designed to test whether signatures of past pathogen exposure could be identified by cataloging public T cell receptors. The study profiled the T cell repertoires of 550 to 700 subjects by immunosequencing and related them to cytomegalovirus serostatus. In addition to the first cohort of 666 subjects, a separate validation cohort of approximately 120 different subjects was used. To predict cytomegalovirus infection status, the study brought together high-throughput TCR immunosequencing, statistical association of individual TCRs with disease status, and machine learning. A later analysis re-examined previously published TCR beta repertoires from 500 to 700 donors and added high-resolution HLA genotyping to investigate patterns of TCR occurrence. The later analysis used no new phenotypic data to find candidate immune exposures, relying instead on TCR beta sequences and their occurrence across donors. An earlier analysis of around 540 of the donors applied high-throughput TCR beta sequencing to assess whether each TCR beta V gene segment acted as functional or pseudogenic. Donor age, sex, ethnicity and CMV serostatus were collected together with the repertoire data. A later genetic analysis took genome-wide SNP genotypes for about 55% of the roughly 700 donors and used that subset as a discovery cohort. Every repertoire in the discovery cohort had been generated on one and the same sequencing platform. HLA typing covered class I and class II loci at four-digit resolution. Typing coverage varied by locus: about 620-630 donors for A, B, C, DRB1 and DQB1; some 520 for DQA1; over 600 for DPA1; approximately 450 for DPB1. A handful of DR-DQ haplotypes were handled as single units for association and clustering because linkage in the cohort was strong. On average, roughly 250,000 unique TCR beta nucleotide sequences were sequenced per donor among 398 genotyped donors of the cohort, with around 19% of those sequences being non-productive.

The library came from the immunoSEQ multiplex PCR assay. A mixture of 60 forward primers for TCR Vbeta segments and 13 reverse primers for TCR Jbeta segments was used in the multiplex PCR. A multiplex PCR assay on genomic DNA amplified the CDR3 region of rearranged TCR beta genes. On the Illumina HiSeq System, the amplified TCR beta libraries were sequenced as 87-base-pair reads. From the authors' description of their analysis: A later analysis tallied 75 million to 95 million unique TCR beta chains across the 700 or so repertoires, and approximately 12 million of those chains were shared by two or more donors. To remove PCR and sequencing errors, raw reads were error-corrected and collapsed into unique sequences using a nearest-neighbor algorithm that merged closely related sequences. V, D and J gene segments were assigned by aligning CDR3 sequences to IMGT reference sequences. For a sequence to be retained, a match of at least six nucleotides to both a V gene segment and a J gene segment was required. Rearrangements were classified as productive when the CDR3 lacked stop codons and remained in frame with V and J, and all other rearrangements were classified as non-productive. CDR3 was defined by IMGT convention, running from the second conserved V-encoded cysteine to the conserved J-encoded phenylalanine. In an earlier analysis of 587 of the donors, sequences lacking an unambiguous match to a single V gene segment were excluded. In an earlier analysis of a few hundred of the donors, a V segment was called functional when productive rearrangements were above 56.7%, and segregating when the standard deviation between donors exceeded 5%. A statistical classification framework was developed to diagnose cytomegalovirus status using the catalog of TCR beta chain sequences. A later analysis assigned V and J genes by comparing TCR nucleotide sequences with IMGT/GENE-DB human TR gene sequences. The TCRdist pipeline was used in a later analysis to assign CDR3 sequences and most-parsimonious VDJ recombination scenarios. In a later analysis, each TCR beta chain was defined by its CDR3 amino acid sequence together with its V-gene family, and reads without a unique V-gene family were excluded. To address suspected cross-contamination and a sequencing artifact, a later analysis removed a few hundred highly shared, low-generation-probability nucleotide sequences. A later analysis calculated a clonal expansion index for each public chain from normalized within-repertoire ranks of inferred template counts. Generation probabilities in a later analysis came from a VDJ recombination model fitted to out-of-frame rearrangements, and those results were checked against IGoR. A later analysis scored TCR-TCR, TCR-HLA and TCR-CMV co-occurrence with hypergeometric tests, applying a repertoire-size bias correction to TCR pairs. A later analysis estimated false discovery rates by permuting HLA or CMV assignments 20 times. In a later analysis, co-occurring TCRs were grouped with DBSCAN, and TCRdist sequence similarity was added when clustering was performed within HLA-allele-positive subsets. Co-occurrence clustering excluded repertoires with fewer than 30,000 or more than 120,000 public chains, plus five with anomalous nucleotide sharing. The clones in this table, taken by TCRdb from immuneACCESS, are in-frame only. Not every clone is retained; where verified, under half of the shortfall comes from an unresolved V gene, and the cause of the rest is unknown. V and J calls and clone size come straight from that table; D and trimming were deduced from the DNA. The sample contains around 87,000 clones, approximately 83% of them found a single time. 3% of the sample is in the top ten clones.

Inclusive of the bounding cysteine and phenylalanine, the CDR3 is 11 residues long. Only the CDR3 part of the read is kept: 33 bases, read in frame from the first base. The V and J ends are trimmed by 6 bases and 8 bases, leaving 7 bases between them. According to the germline V gene, CDR1 reads MNHEY and CDR2 reads SVGAGI. As to this clone: No cognate antigen has been identified for it. Qualities for individual bases were not recorded, and no much larger clone is one base off.

What the research found in general, with its limitations: CMV serostatus was the only immune exposure information available for the cohort. Across donors, most TCR sequences were observed very rarely, whereas some public TCRs were present in many individuals. The 87-base-pair reads could not distinguish some IMGT-functional V segments, including TRBV6-2 and TRBV6-3, so those segments were excluded. The earlier analysis of fewer than 750 of the donors excluded some 15 rarely observed V segments, including chromosome 9 orphons, because counts were too low. Linkage disequilibrium might explain the correlated functional status among segregating V segments, but an unknown experimental factor could not be ruled out. Cytomegalovirus status was reported to be diagnosed by the classifier with high specificity and sensitivity in both the original and validation cohorts. Three of the identified cytomegalovirus-associated TCR beta chains were confirmed in vitro to be specific for cytomegalovirus antigens. A later genetic analysis reported fewer N-insertions in productive TCRs among donors in an Asian-associated ancestry cluster than the roughly 720-donor mean. Strong co-occurrence of HLA alleles, especially DR and DQ, made assigning TCR associations to individual alleles difficult. Because HLA typing was missing for some donors at each locus, association tests included only the typed subset. Compared with equally common non-associated chains, HLA-associated TCR beta chains in a later analysis were more clonally expanded and had lower generation probabilities. A total of 150 or so TCR beta chains were listed by the study as associated with cytomegalovirus. A further reported finding was that TCR beta sequences accurately predicted the HLA-A and HLA-B alleles for most subjects in the first cohort. A later analysis found that most CMV-associated TCR beta chains appeared HLA-restricted, with HLA associations seemingly driven largely by CMV exposure. In a later analysis, several top co-occurrence clusters were reported to appear linked to parvovirus B19, influenza, CMV and Epstein-Barr virus. A later analysis found that TCR association rates varied across HLA loci, with DRB1 alleles showing the most associated TCRs and HLA-C alleles the fewest. A later genetic analysis associated a missense DCLRE1C variant with V-gene and J-gene trimming of TCR beta chains, and an independent cohort replicated the association. According to the authors, the approach could potentially be generalized to other disease states and immunological phenotypes. Only TCR beta chains were sequenced in this cohort, and the absence of alpha or paired-chain data limited detectable features. A cluster of highly shared sequence variants was judged likely to be a technical artifact of the sequencing pipeline. Roughly uniform sequencing depth across donors was assumed in presence/absence analyses, although this assumption may not hold. An earlier analysis of several hundred of the donors showed that most TCR beta V segments appeared in productive rearrangements either about 90% or about 30% of the time, which broadly matched IMGT annotations. A later analysis associated approximately 17,000 TCR beta sequences with specific HLA alleles at a false discovery rate of 0.05.

In total, 630 or so healthy bone marrow donors made up the cohort. Cohort members were all nominally healthy when sampled, although unrecorded immune exposures were likely present. The donor was CMV seronegative and was included in the group of a few hundred seronegative cohort members. A peripheral blood sample was collected from each donor, and TCR beta sequencing was performed on peripheral blood mononuclear cells. The Qiagen DNeasy Blood Extraction Kit was used to extract genomic DNA from the blood cell samples. The rearrangement combines TRBV6-5 with TRBJ1-4; the D gene identity is not certain. The receptor comes from a man in his forties in good health and CMV-seronegative. Sequencing input: PBMCs. The nucleotides are TGTGCCAGCAGGGCACAGGAAAAACTGTTTTTT. This codes for CASRAQEKLFF.